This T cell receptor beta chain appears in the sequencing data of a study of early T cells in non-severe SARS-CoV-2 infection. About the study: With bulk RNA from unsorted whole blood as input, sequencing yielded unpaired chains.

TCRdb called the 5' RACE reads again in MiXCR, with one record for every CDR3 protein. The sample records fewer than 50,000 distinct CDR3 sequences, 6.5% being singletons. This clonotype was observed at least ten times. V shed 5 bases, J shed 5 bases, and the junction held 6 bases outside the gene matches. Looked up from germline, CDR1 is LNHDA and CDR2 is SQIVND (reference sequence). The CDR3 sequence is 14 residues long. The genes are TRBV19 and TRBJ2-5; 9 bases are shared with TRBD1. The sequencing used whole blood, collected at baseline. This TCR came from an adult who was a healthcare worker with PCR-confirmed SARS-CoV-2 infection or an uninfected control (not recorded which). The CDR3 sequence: CASSPDRGEETQYF. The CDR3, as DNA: TGTGCCAGTAGTCCGGACAGGGGCGAGGAGACCCAGTACTTC.